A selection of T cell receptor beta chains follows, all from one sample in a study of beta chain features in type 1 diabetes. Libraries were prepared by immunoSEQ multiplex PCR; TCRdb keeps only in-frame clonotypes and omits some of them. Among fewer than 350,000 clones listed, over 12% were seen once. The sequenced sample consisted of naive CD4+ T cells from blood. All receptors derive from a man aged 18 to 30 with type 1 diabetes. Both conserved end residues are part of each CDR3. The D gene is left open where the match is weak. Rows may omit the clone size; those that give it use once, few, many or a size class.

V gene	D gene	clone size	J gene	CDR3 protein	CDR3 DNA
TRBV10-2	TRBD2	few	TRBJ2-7	CASSDFDQRETHEQYF	TGCGCCAGCAGTGACTTCGATCAGCGGGAGACCCACGAGCAGTACTTC
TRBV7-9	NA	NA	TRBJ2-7	CASNEGQGLSYEQYF	TGTGCCAGCAACGAAGGGCAGGGACTCTCCTACGAGCAGTACTTC
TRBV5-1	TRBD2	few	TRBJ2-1	CASSTGLAPYNEQFF	TGCGCCAGCAGCACGGGACTAGCGCCTTACAATGAGCAGTTCTTC
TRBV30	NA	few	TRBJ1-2	CAWSRGGTNGYTF	TGTGCCTGGAGTCGAGGGGGTACGAATGGCTACACCTTC
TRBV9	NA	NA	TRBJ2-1	CASSVYRSTAAYNEQFF	TGTGCCAGCAGCGTATACCGGTCTACCGCCGCCTACAATGAGCAGTTCTTC
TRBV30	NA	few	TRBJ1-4	CAWSRREKLFF	TGTGCCTGGAGTCGCAGGGAAAAACTGTTTTTT
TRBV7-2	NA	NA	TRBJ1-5	CASSLMSYSNQPQHF	TGTGCCAGCAGCTTAATGAGTTATAGCAATCAGCCCCAGCATTTT
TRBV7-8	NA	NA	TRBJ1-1	CASSFLGGENTEAFF	TGTGCCAGCAGCTTTTTGGGCGGGGAGAACACTGAAGCTTTCTTT
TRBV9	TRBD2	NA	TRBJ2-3	CASSSPTSEASTDTQYF	TGTGCCAGCAGCTCTCCGACTAGCGAAGCTAGCACAGATACGCAGTATTTT
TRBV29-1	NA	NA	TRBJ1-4	CSATVATNEKLFF	TGCAGCGCCACCGTAGCAACTAATGAAAAACTGTTTTTT
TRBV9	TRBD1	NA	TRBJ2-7	CASSGGGTGANYEQYF	TGTGCCAGCAGCGGTGGTGGGACAGGGGCCAACTACGAGCAGTACTTC
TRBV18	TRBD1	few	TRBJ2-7	CASSPPGQGSREQYF	TGTGCCAGCTCACCACCTGGACAGGGCTCGAGGGAGCAGTACTTC
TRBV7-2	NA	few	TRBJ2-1	CASSAIKQVSSYNEQFF	TGTGCCAGCAGCGCCATTAAACAAGTCTCCTCCTACAATGAGCAGTTCTTC
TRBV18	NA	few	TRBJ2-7	CASSLSGEYEQYF	TGTGCCAGCTCACTTAGCGGAGAGTACGAGCAGTACTTC
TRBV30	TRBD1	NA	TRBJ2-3	CAWRGTGGPDTQYF	TGTGCCTGGAGAGGGACAGGGGGACCAGATACGCAGTATTTT
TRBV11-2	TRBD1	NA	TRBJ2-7	CASSFRTGSSYEQYF	TGTGCCAGCAGCTTCCGGACAGGCTCTTCCTACGAGCAGTACTTC
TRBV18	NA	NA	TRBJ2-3	CASSPKVADTQYF	TGTGCCAGCTCACCAAAAGTAGCAGATACGCAGTATTTT
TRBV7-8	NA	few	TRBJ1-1	CASAQGMNTEAFF	TGTGCCAGCGCGCAGGGGATGAACACTGAAGCTTTCTTT
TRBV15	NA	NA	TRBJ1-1	CATSIEGNTEAFF	TGTGCCACCAGCATCGAGGGGAACACTGAAGCTTTCTTT
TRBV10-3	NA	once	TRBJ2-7	CAIGPPGSYEQYF	TGTGCCATCGGTCCGCCTGGGAGCTACGAGCAGTACTTC
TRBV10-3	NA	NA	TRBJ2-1	CAISGPGLNEQFF	TGTGCCATCAGTGGGCCGGGGTTGAATGAGCAGTTCTTC
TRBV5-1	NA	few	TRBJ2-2	CASSWGQGNTGELFF	TGCGCCAGCAGCTGGGGGCAGGGGAACACCGGGGAGCTGTTTTTT
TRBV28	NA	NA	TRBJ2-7	CASSSGAPGAYEQYF	TGTGCCAGCAGTTCCGGGGCCCCGGGGGCCTACGAGCAGTACTTC
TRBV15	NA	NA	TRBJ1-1	CATSRDDQGIGAFF	TGTGCCACCAGCAGAGATGACCAGGGGATAGGGGCTTTCTTT